The following is a T cell receptor (beta chain) sequence with its context. It has no known antigen specificity. Base qualities are not recorded, but no much larger clone differs from it by a single base. Trimming takes 4 bases from V and 1 base from J, and the germline ends sit 15 bases apart. Taken from cysteine to phenylalanine, the CDR3 has 15 residues. Only CDR3 DNA is held: 45 bases, read in frame from base 1. Taken from the germline V gene, the CDR1 and CDR2 loops are SGHDT and YYEEEE. The donors were roughly 40 Caucasian individuals from Russia, aged roughly 6 to 95 years, who were systemically healthy. Around 10 milliliters of peripheral blood were collected from each donor into EDTA-treated Vacutainer tubes. Ficoll-Paque density-gradient centrifugation was used to isolate PBMCs, with at least 6.5 million per sample. Total RNA, at least 5 micrograms per sample, was extracted from PBMCs with Trizol reagent. For every donor, an aliquot of PBMCs went through flow cytometry to measure the percentages of naive CD45RAhigh/CD27high T cells.

This specimen belongs to a study of blood T cells in healthy people across ages (dated by TCRdb to about 2015). Regarding the study in general: Template switching captured roughly one uniquely barcoded TCR beta cDNA molecule per two T cells in model experiments. Four age groups were formed from the donors: young (average roughly 15 years), middle-aged (approximately 40), aged (about 62) and long-lived (approximately 78). To track age-related changes in TCR beta repertoire diversity, the study relied on deep sequencing normalized with unique cDNA molecular identifiers. Two additional independent replicas of 1 million unique cDNA reads from the same blood draw were analyzed for two donors (one aged 18 to 30 and one aged 80 or older). Study-level results and caveats: Bulk unsorted PBMC profiling prevented conclusive comparison of naive and antigen-experienced compartments. Estimates of total diversity based on one million sequenced T cells were regarded as lower bounds and as underestimates. Compared with the aged group, the long-lived group had more naive CD4+ T cells, fewer expanded clones and increased TCR diversity, suggesting age selection. Observed TCR beta diversity correlated strongly with the percentage of naive T cells measured by flow cytometry. Donor CMV infection status was unknown, potentially confounding age-related changes in expanded clonotypes. Observed TCR beta diversity per million T cells fell roughly linearly with age, and a significant reduction was already apparent by age around 40.

Libraries were prepared through 5' RACE. Sequencer: Illumina HiSeq 2500. A second about 7 to 11 cycle PCR used a sample-barcoded 5' primer and a J-beta primer mix. Each TCR beta cDNA molecule received a unique molecular identifier from a template-switch 5' adaptor carrying 12 random nucleotides. Each sample yielded at least 3 million CDR3-containing paired-end reads. The Mint cDNA synthesis kit, primed by a TRBC-specific oligonucleotide, was used to synthesize first-strand cDNA from all RNA. Following uracil-DNA glycosylase treatment, a first 18-cycle PCR with universal primers M1SS and BC2_uni_R was performed on all cDNA. The paper's processing steps were these. Each sample was normalized by randomly selecting 1 million high-quality reads, each carrying a distinct molecular identifier. Instead of being binned into consensus sequences, reads with shared molecular identifiers were discarded. MiTCR, run with a Q25 quality threshold and the strictest error-elimination algorithm, handled CDR3 identification, clonotype clustering and error correction. Lower-bound total TCR beta diversity was estimated with a nonparametric unseen species model using Euler transformation. TCRdb passed the public sequencing reads through fastp at Q25 and MiXCR, retaining productive beta sequences. Every entry covers one CDR3 protein and lists the most common genes and DNA from its rows. Here the V and J calls rest on TCRdb's processing, not on the authors' analysis. The sample records around 700,000 distinct CDR3 sequences, 20% to 25% of which are singletons. The top ten constitute more than 8.5% of the sample.

These data were likewise used in another study, on T cells of mothers and their children. As noted in the second study: Nine systemically healthy Caucasian individuals, comprising three mothers and their six children, were included as donors. cDNA synthesis consumed the entire amount of extracted RNA, loaded at approximately 1.6 ug RNA in each 15 ul reaction. Sample barcodes and 2-4 random nucleotides were added via the M1S primer in the second PCR. More than 9 million TCR beta CDR3 reads were obtained from each mother, and roughly 3 million reads were obtained from each child. Thymic selection shapes the output of TCR recombination in a similar way in related and unrelated pairs, and inherited differences have a minor effect. Related mother-child pairs always showed normalized repertoire overlap that was slightly higher than in unrelated mother-child pairs, though the difference was never significant. No persistent microchimeric T cell clones were found, with a detection sensitivity of around 100 clones per million clonotypes. In the study, deep NGS was used to compare the TCR beta repertoires of mothers and children, and features distinguishing related mother-child pairs from unrelated individuals were sought. Mothers averaged about 40 +/- 4 years of age and children averaged 11 +/- 4 years. Libraries were sequenced on Illumina HiSeq 2000 with 100+100 nt paired-end reads after adapter ligation with NEBNext reagents. Mother and child libraries were prepared a month apart and sequenced in separate runs to prevent cross-contamination. Between about 500,000 and 2,100,000 distinct TCR beta clonotypes were identified per donor. Naive TCR beta clonotypes were estimated from low-frequency clonotypes matched to each donor's FACS-determined naive share, without sorting.

The sequence is built from TRBV5-6 and TRBJ2-7; the D gene is tentatively TRBD1 or TRBD2, each matching 5 bases. The sample taken for sequencing was blood. The sequence was collected from a boy aged 5 to 17 in good health. The nucleotides are TGTGCCAGCAGCATTTCCGGGACCGCTTCCTACGAGCAGTACTTC. Translated, this is CASSISGTASYEQYF.